The rows below give T cell receptor beta chains drawn from one sample of a study of T cells after yellow fever vaccination. One entry per CDR3 protein results from TCRdb running MiXCR on the 5' RACE reads. Among around 310,000 distinct CDR3 sequences listed, roughly 3.5% were seen once. Sequenced material: PBMCs, taken on the day of the yellow fever booster vaccination. The origin of the receptors is a man between 18 and 29 years old who received the YFV17D yellow fever vaccine. Both conserved end residues are part of each CDR3. Fields, in order: D gene, CDR3 length, J gene, clone size, V gene, CDR3 protein, CDR3 DNA. The D gene is left open where the match is weak. Not every row has a clone size; where given, it reads once, few, many or a size class.

d_gene: NA; len: 13; j_gene: TRBJ2-7; abundance: many; v_gene: TRBV5-1; CDR3aa: CASSLEASYEQYF; CDR3nt: TGCGCCAGCAGCTTGGAGGCTTCCTACGAGCAGTACTTC
d_gene: NA; len: 13; j_gene: TRBJ2-1; abundance: many; v_gene: TRBV12-3/TRBV12-4; CDR3aa: CASSRGVPHEQFF; CDR3nt: TGTGCCAGCAGTCGCGGGGTCCCCCATGAGCAGTTCTTC
d_gene: TRBD1; len: 13; j_gene: TRBJ2-4; abundance: NA; v_gene: TRBV19; CDR3aa: CASSRDRENIQYF; CDR3nt: TGTGCCAGTAGCCGGGACAGGGAAAACATTCAGTACTTC
d_gene: TRBD2; len: 16; j_gene: TRBJ2-2; abundance: many; v_gene: TRBV6-2/TRBV6-3; CDR3aa: CASRDIGTSFSGELFF; CDR3nt: TGTGCCAGCAGAGATATCGGGACTAGTTTTTCCGGGGAGCTGTTTTTT
d_gene: TRBD1; len: 16; j_gene: TRBJ1-6; abundance: NA; v_gene: TRBV12-5; CDR3aa: CASGLGQSSYNSPLHF; CDR3nt: TGTGCTAGTGGGTTGGGACAGAGCTCCTATAATTCACCCCTCCACTTT
d_gene: TRBD1; len: 14; j_gene: TRBJ1-6; abundance: few; v_gene: TRBV19; CDR3aa: CASKGQGVNSPLHF; CDR3nt: TGTGCCAGTAAAGGACAGGGGGTCAATTCACCCCTCCACTTT
d_gene: TRBD2; len: 15; j_gene: TRBJ2-3; abundance: few; v_gene: TRBV28; CDR3aa: CASSLPLAGTDTQYF; CDR3nt: TGTGCCAGCAGTTTACCGCTAGCGGGGACAGATACGCAGTATTTT
d_gene: NA; len: 17; j_gene: TRBJ2-3; abundance: many; v_gene: TRBV5-1; CDR3aa: CASSLVTAGGYADTQYF; CDR3nt: TGCGCCAGCAGCTTGGTGACTGCAGGGGGGTACGCAGATACGCAGTATTTT
d_gene: NA; len: 12; j_gene: TRBJ2-5; abundance: many; v_gene: TRBV18; CDR3aa: CASSSGKETQYF; CDR3nt: TGTGCCAGCTCATCGGGAAAAGAGACCCAGTACTTC
d_gene: TRBD2; len: 14; j_gene: TRBJ2-7; abundance: few; v_gene: TRBV14; CDR3aa: CASSQDGTRSEQYF; CDR3nt: TGTGCCAGCAGCCAAGATGGGACTAGATCCGAGCAGTACTTC
d_gene: NA; len: 16; j_gene: TRBJ1-5; abundance: few; v_gene: TRBV7-8; CDR3aa: CASSLARGYGNQPQHF; CDR3nt: TGTGCCAGCAGCTTAGCCAGGGGATATGGCAATCAGCCCCAGCATTTT
d_gene: NA; len: 15; j_gene: TRBJ2-1; abundance: few; v_gene: TRBV5-1; CDR3aa: CASSFGGDSYNEQFF; CDR3nt: TGCGCCAGCAGCTTTGGCGGGGACTCCTACAATGAGCAGTTCTTC
d_gene: TRBD1; len: 13; j_gene: TRBJ1-4; abundance: NA; v_gene: TRBV5-4; CDR3aa: CASGDSRNEKLFF; CDR3nt: TGTGCCAGCGGGGACAGCCGTAATGAAAAACTGTTTTTT
d_gene: NA; len: 16; j_gene: TRBJ2-2; abundance: many; v_gene: TRBV3-1; CDR3aa: CASSQALGIGTGELFF; CDR3nt: TGTGCCAGCAGCCAAGCACTAGGGATCGGAACCGGGGAGCTGTTTTTT
d_gene: TRBD1; len: 15; j_gene: TRBJ2-5; abundance: many; v_gene: TRBV11-2; CDR3aa: CASSLRQGWRETQYF; CDR3nt: TGTGCCAGCAGCCTCCGACAGGGTTGGAGAGAGACCCAGTACTTC
d_gene: NA; len: 14; j_gene: TRBJ1-1; abundance: few; v_gene: TRBV5-6; CDR3aa: CASSSLGFNTEAFF; CDR3nt: TGTGCCAGCAGCTCCCTCGGGTTTAACACTGAAGCTTTCTTT
d_gene: TRBD1; len: 17; j_gene: TRBJ1-6; abundance: NA; v_gene: TRBV27; CDR3aa: CASSLFITGQGTSPLHF; CDR3nt: TGTGCCAGCAGTTTGTTCATAACGGGACAGGGAACCTCACCCCTCCACTTT